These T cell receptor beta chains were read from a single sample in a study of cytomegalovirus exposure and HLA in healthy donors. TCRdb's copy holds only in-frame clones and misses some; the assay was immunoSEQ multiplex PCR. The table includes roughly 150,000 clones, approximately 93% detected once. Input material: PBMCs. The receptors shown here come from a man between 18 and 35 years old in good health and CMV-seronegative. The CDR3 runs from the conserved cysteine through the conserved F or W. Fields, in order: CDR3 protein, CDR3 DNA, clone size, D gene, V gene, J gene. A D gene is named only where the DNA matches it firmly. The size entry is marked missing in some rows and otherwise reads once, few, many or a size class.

CASSVSGTYNEQFF	TGTGCCAGCAGCGTTAGCGGTACCTACAATGAGCAGTTCTTC	.	.	TRBV9	TRBJ2-1
CASSRRLAGVPDTQYF	TGTGCCAGCAGTCGCAGACTAGCGGGAGTTCCAGATACGCAGTATTTT	.	TRBD2	TRBV6-6	TRBJ2-3
CASSPSSYNEQFF	TGTGCCAGCAGCCCGAGCTCCTACAATGAGCAGTTCTTC	.	.	TRBV5-4	TRBJ2-1
CASSLGQGAANYGYTF	TGCGCCAGCAGCCTGGGACAGGGGGCCGCTAACTATGGCTACACCTTC	.	TRBD1	TRBV5-1	TRBJ1-2
CASSSTGGSQGVADTQYF	TGTGCCAGCAGCTCCACAGGGGGCTCACAGGGGGTGGCAGATACGCAGTATTTT	.	TRBD1	TRBV11-2	TRBJ2-3
CAWRTVHAGGYTF	TGTGCCTGGAGGACAGTTCATGCGGGGGGCTACACCTTC	.	.	TRBV30	TRBJ1-2
CASSLDKITGELFF	TGTGCCAGCAGCTTGGACAAGATCACCGGGGAGCTGTTTTTT	.	.	TRBV7-9	TRBJ2-2
CASSLGNFASGGTDTQYF	TGCGCCAGCAGCTTGGGAAATTTTGCTAGCGGGGGGACAGATACGCAGTATTTT	few	TRBD2	TRBV5-1	TRBJ2-3
CASSPDRVKFF	TGTGCCAGCAGTCCGGACAGGGTGAAGTTCTTC	.	TRBD1	TRBV25-1	TRBJ2-1
CASSLNDRPETQYF	TGCGCCAGCAGTTTAAATGACAGGCCAGAGACCCAGTACTTC	.	.	TRBV4-1	TRBJ2-5
CASSFEGARTEAFF	TGTGCCAGCAGCTTTGAAGGGGCTCGCACTGAAGCTTTCTTT	.	.	TRBV7-9	TRBJ1-1
CASNRQDTEAFF	TGTGCCAGCAACCGACAGGACACTGAAGCTTTCTTT	.	.	TRBV2	TRBJ1-1
CASSSQADQPQHF	TGTGCCAGCAGTTCACAGGCGGATCAGCCCCAGCATTTT	.	.	TRBV6-6	TRBJ1-5
CASTSPGQGVFAEAFF	TGTGCCAGCACATCACCGGGCCAGGGGGTATTCGCTGAAGCTTTCTTT	.	TRBD1	TRBV28	TRBJ1-1
CASSLDKAGGRYTQYF	TGCGCCAGCAGCTTGGATAAGGCGGGGGGGCGATATACGCAGTATTTT	.	TRBD2	TRBV5-1	TRBJ2-3
CASSQFSSGSFNEQFF	TGTGCCAGCAGCCAATTTAGTAGCGGGAGTTTCAATGAGCAGTTCTTC	.	TRBD2	TRBV14	TRBJ2-1
CASSTWGETGELFF	TGTGCCAGTAGTACGTGGGGGGAAACCGGGGAGCTGTTTTTT	few	.	TRBV19	TRBJ2-2
CASSPIEGDRGNIQYF	TGTGCCAGCAGCCCCATCGAGGGGGATCGGGGAAACATTCAGTACTTC	.	.	TRBV7-8	TRBJ2-4
CAWSPRQGVNTGELFF	TGTGCCTGGAGCCCTCGACAGGGGGTCAACACCGGGGAGCTGTTTTTT	.	TRBD1	TRBV30	TRBJ2-2
CASGLGDLAGGHEQFF	TGTGCTAGTGGTTTGGGGGATCTGGCGGGGGGCCATGAGCAGTTCTTC	.	TRBD2	TRBV12-5	TRBJ2-1
CSVLLAGSVEQFF	TGCAGCGTTTTACTAGCGGGATCTGTTGAGCAGTTCTTC	once	TRBD2	TRBV29-1	TRBJ2-1
CASSPGLGTDTQYF	TGTGCCAGCTCACCGGGACTAGGCACAGATACGCAGTATTTT	.	TRBD2	TRBV18	TRBJ2-3
CASSQEGGASNTGELFF	TGCGCCAGCAGCCAAGAGGGCGGGGCAAGCAACACCGGGGAGCTGTTTTTT	.	.	TRBV4-3	TRBJ2-2
CASSIALLAGNIQYF	TGTGCCAGTAGTATAGCCCTCCTCGCCGGAAACATTCAGTACTTC	.	.	TRBV19	TRBJ2-4
CASSLSGNQPQHF	TGTGCCAGCAGCTTGAGCGGGAATCAGCCCCAGCATTTT	.	.	TRBV5-6	TRBJ1-5
CASSKADSVSYNEQFF	TGTGCCAGCAGCAAAGCCGACAGCGTCTCCTACAATGAGCAGTTCTTC	once	.	TRBV21-1	TRBJ2-1
CASSRRGTDTQYF	TGTGCCAGCAGCCGGAGGGGAACAGATACGCAGTATTTT	.	.	TRBV9	TRBJ2-3
CASSPRTTNEKLFF	TGTGCCAGCAGCCCTAGAACAACTAATGAAAAACTGTTTTTT	.	.	TRBV7-9	TRBJ1-4
CASSVGQGGYEQYF	TGTGCCAGCAGCGTTGGACAGGGGGGTTACGAGCAGTACTTC	few	TRBD1	TRBV7-8	TRBJ2-7
CASSLRTSGMNEQFF	TGTGCCAGCAGCCTCAGGACTAGCGGGATGAATGAGCAGTTCTTC	.	TRBD2	TRBV7-6	TRBJ2-1
CASSPTSGSYTGELFF	TGCGCCAGCAGCCCAACTAGCGGCAGTTACACCGGGGAGCTGTTTTTT	.	TRBD2	TRBV5-1	TRBJ2-2
CASSQYQDRVNTEAFF	TGTGCCAGCAGCCAATATCAGGACAGGGTCAACACTGAAGCTTTCTTT	.	TRBD1	TRBV4-2	TRBJ1-1
CASSPAADTQYF	TGTGCCAGCAGCCCCGCCGCGGATACGCAGTATTTT	.	.	TRBV5-5	TRBJ2-3
CASSPWAGRETQYF	TGTGCCAGCAGCCCTTGGGCAGGGCGGGAGACCCAGTACTTC	.	.	TRBV7-9	TRBJ2-5
CASRDLSGKEYGVYNSPLHF	TGTGCCAGCAGAGATCTCTCAGGGAAAGAATATGGGGTGTATAATTCACCCCTCCACTTT	once	.	TRBV27	TRBJ1-6
CASRRGLVTDTQYF	TGCGCCAGCAGAAGGGGACTCGTCACAGATACGCAGTATTTT	.	.	TRBV5-1	TRBJ2-3
CASSVEAGGYTGELFF	TGTGCCAGCAGCGTAGAGGCAGGGGGGTACACCGGGGAGCTGTTTTTT	.	.	TRBV9	TRBJ2-2